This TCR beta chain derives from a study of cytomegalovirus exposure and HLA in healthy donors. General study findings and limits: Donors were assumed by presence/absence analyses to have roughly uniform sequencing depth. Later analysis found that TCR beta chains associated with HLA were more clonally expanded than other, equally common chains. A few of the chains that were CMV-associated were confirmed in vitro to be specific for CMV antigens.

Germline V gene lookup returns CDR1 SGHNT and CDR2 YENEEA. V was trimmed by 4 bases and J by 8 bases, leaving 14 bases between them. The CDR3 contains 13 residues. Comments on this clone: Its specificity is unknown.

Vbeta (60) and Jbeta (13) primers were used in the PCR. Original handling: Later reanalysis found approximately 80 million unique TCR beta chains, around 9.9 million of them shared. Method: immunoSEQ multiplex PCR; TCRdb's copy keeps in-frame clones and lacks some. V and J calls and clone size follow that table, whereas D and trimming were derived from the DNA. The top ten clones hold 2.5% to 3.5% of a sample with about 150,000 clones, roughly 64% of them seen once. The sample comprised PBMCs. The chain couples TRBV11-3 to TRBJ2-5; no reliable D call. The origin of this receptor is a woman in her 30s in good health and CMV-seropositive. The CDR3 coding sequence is TGTGCCAGCAGCTACCCAGGAAAGAGAACCCAGTACTTC. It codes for CASSYPGKRTQYF.